One and the same sample provided the 13 T cell receptor beta chains below, sequenced in a study of blood T cell repertoires in COVID-19. Clones were sequenced by immunoSEQ multiplex PCR, and TCRdb holds only the in-frame ones, with some missing. The sample includes approximately 450,000 clones, around nine tenths of them seen just once. The sequenced sample was peripheral blood. Receptor source: a woman younger than 45 with acute or convalescent COVID-19.

The chain employs TRBV6-5 and TRBJ1-2; D is unclear. Trimming removed 0 bases from V and 6 bases from J, with 11 bases in between. The CDR3 consists of 14 residues. The germline V gene has CDR1 MNHEY and CDR2 SVGAGI. In nucleotides, the CDR3 is TGTGCCAGCAGTTACTCGGAAAGGAGTGATGGCTACACCTTC. Amino acids: CASSYSERSDGYTF.

The chain links TRBV11-3 to TRBJ2-1; no clear D gene. In germline, CDR1 is SGHNT, CDR2 YENEEA. The CDR3 loop spans 15 amino acids. Trimming cost V 1 base and J 2 bases, with 9 bases left between them. CDR3 nucleotides: TGTGCCAGCAGCTTAGCCGGGTACGCCTACAATGAGCAGTTCTTC. This encodes CASSLAGYAYNEQFF. Using reference TRBV11-3 and TRBJ2-1 for the parts outside the CDR3, the full variable domain is EAGVVQSPRYKIIEKKQPVAFWCNPISGHNTLYWYLQNLGQGPELLIRYENEEAVDDSQLPKDRFSAERLKGVDSTLKIQPAELGDSAVYLCASSLAGYAYNEQFFGPGTRLTVL.

CDR3 sequence (DNA): TGCAGCGTTGGATATACGGGGGGCTACACCTTC. This encodes CSVGYTGGYTF. The V call is TRBV29-1, the J call TRBJ1-2; no reliable D call. The germline CDR1 and CDR2 sequences are SQVTM and ANQGSEA. Trimming took 4 bases from V and 8 from J, leaving 11 bases between them. This CDR3 has 11 amino acids.

The rearrangement links TRBV7-2 to TRBJ1-6; D remains ambiguous. V lost 2 bases to trimming and J lost 6 bases, with 8 bases between them. The CDR3 runs to 14 residues. Germline-derived CDR1 and CDR2 are SGHTA and FQGNSA. CDR3 sequence reads: CASSLRVVNSPLHF. CDR3 bases: TGTGCCAGCAGCTTACGAGTGGTTAATTCACCCCTCCACTTT.

The chain employs TRBV10-2 and TRBJ2-2; TRBD1 agrees at 7 bases. This CDR3 is built from 13 residues. With V trimmed by 9 bases and J by 2 bases, 3 bases remained unmatched. CDR1 and CDR2 from the germline V gene are WSHSY and SAAADI. CDR3 loop: CASRDSNTGELFF. The DNA of the CDR3 is TGCGCCAGTCGGGACAGCAACACCGGGGAGCTGTTTTTT.

The CDR3 sequence is CAWSPYQGGGYTF. The CDR3 DNA reads as TGTGCCTGGAGTCCCTATCAGGGTGGTGGCTACACCTTC. The V gene is TRBV30, the J gene TRBJ1-2, with D perhaps TRBD1 (5 bases). V lost 2 bases, J lost 7 bases, and 14 bases lay in between. The CDR3 runs 13 residues. From germline, CDR1 is GTSNPN and CDR2 SVGIG (reference sequence). The whole variable domain, filled in from reference TRBV30 and TRBJ1-2, reads SQTIHQWPATLVQPVGSPLSLECTVEGTSNPNLYWYRQAAGRGLQLLFYSVGIGQISSEVPQNLSASRPQDRQFILSSKKLLLSDSGFYLCAWSPYQGGGYTFGSGTRLTVV.

V gene TRBV15 combines with J gene TRBJ1-1; D gene ambiguous. The ends were cut back, 0 bases at V and 1 base at J, with 12 bases in the middle. The V gene's germline CDR1 is LNHNV and CDR2 YYDKDF (reference sequence). The CDR3 sequence is 16 residues long. The CDR3 spells CATSRDSARWNTEAFF. The CDR3 DNA sequence: TGTGCCACCAGCAGAGATAGCGCCAGATGGAACACTGAAGCTTTCTTT.

J is TRBJ1-6 and V is TRBV28, with a tentative D call TRBD1 (6 bases). The CDR3 length is 14 residues. V gave up 9 bases and J gave up 9 bases, with 18 bases separating them. CDR1 and CDR2 (germline): MDHEN, SYDVKM. The CDR3 region is CASFGTRRSSPLHF. CDR3 sequence (DNA): TGTGCCAGTTTTGGGACACGTAGGAGTTCACCCCTCCACTTT.

This clone was counted a single time. The rearrangement joins TRBV9 to TRBJ1-2, with unresolved D. This CDR3 is built from 15 residues. The germline gives CDR1 SGDLS, CDR2 YYNGEE. Trimming pared 0 bases from V and 2 bases from J, leaving 11 bases between. The CDR3 region is CASSVGHNPNYGYTF. CDR3 sequence (DNA): TGTGCCAGCAGCGTAGGGCACAACCCGAACTATGGCTACACCTTC.

The chain combines TRBV2 with TRBJ2-7; possibly TRBD1 for D (6 bases). Germline loops: CDR1 SNHLY, CDR2 FYNNEI. The CDR3 loop spans 16 amino acids. The V gene lost 4 bases and the J gene lost 4 bases, with 20 bases spanning the gap. The CDR3 loop reads CASSGNRDENWYEQYF. The CDR3 DNA follows: TGTGCCAGCAGTGGGAACAGGGATGAGAATTGGTACGAGCAGTACTTC.

The V gene is TRBV6-5, the J gene TRBJ1-2, with 9 nucleotides matching TRBD1. The ends lost 6 bases at V and 3 bases at J; junction bases unmatched: 5. From germline, CDR1 is MNHEY and CDR2 SVGAGI. The CDR3 is 14 amino acids. CDR3 region: CASSRTGVDYGYTF. In nucleotides, the CDR3 is TGTGCCAGCAGCCGGACAGGGGTTGACTATGGCTACACCTTC.

The chain couples TRBV2 to TRBJ2-5; TRBD2 matches at 10 bases. V trimming: 4 bases; J trimming: 7 bases; junction bases outside the gene matches: 9. The CDR3 consists of 15 residues. Germline-derived CDR1 and CDR2 are SNHLY and FYNNEI. CDR3 sequence reads: CASSGQRGGLVTQYF. The CDR3 DNA is TGTGCCAGCAGTGGTCAGCGGGGGGGCCTCGTGACCCAGTACTTC.

The V call is TRBV5-6, the J call TRBJ2-6; D remains ambiguous. CDR3 length equals 14 residues. The ends were cut back, 4 bases at V and 0 bases at J, with 5 bases in the middle. Germline CDR1 is SGHDT and CDR2 is YYEEEE. The CDR3 is CASSRSSGANVLTF. In DNA form, the CDR3 reads TGTGCCAGCAGCCGCAGCTCTGGGGCCAACGTCCTGACTTTC.